Following are 7 T cell receptor beta chains from one sample sequenced in a study of T cell responses to AZD1222 COVID-19 vaccine. Assay: immunoSEQ multiplex PCR; the TCRdb copy retains only in-frame clones and omits some. The sample contains about 130,000 clones, over 85% of which appear only once. The sample here was peripheral blood, taken 28 days after the second AZD1222 dose. The receptor set was obtained from an adult who received the AZD1222 COVID-19 vaccine.

This chain uses TRBV2 with TRBJ2-2; 7 nucleotides line up with TRBD1. The CDR3 totals 15 residues. After removal of 6 bases from V and 1 base from J, the junction contained 5 bases not matched to a gene. Germline CDR1 is SNHLY and CDR2 is FYNNEI. As DNA, the CDR3 is TGTGCCAGCAGACATCGACAGGGGAACACCGGGGAGCTGTTTTTT. Amino acid sequence: CASRHRQGNTGELFF.

The genes are TRBV19 and TRBJ1-4, with TRBD1 identical over 7 bases. Germline CDR1 LNHDA, CDR2 SQIVND (reference sequence). Unmatched junction bases numbered 22, after V lost 4 bases and J lost 5 bases. The CDR3 loop spans 20 amino acids. In DNA form, the CDR3 reads TGTGCCAGTAGTAGAAAACCTGGGGATACGTTACAGGGGCTAAATGAAAAACTGTTTTTT. This translates into CASSRKPGDTLQGLNEKLFF.

This chain connects TRBV7-9 to TRBJ2-1; no clear D gene. V was cut by 5 bases and J by 6 bases, with 11 bases left in between. The germline V gene encodes CDR1 SEHNR and CDR2 FQNEAQ (reference sequence). The CDR3 runs 13 residues. DNA for the CDR3: TGTGCCAGCAGCCCCGGATCAATCAATGAGCAGTTCTTC. It codes for CASSPGSINEQFF. Complete variable domain (other parts from reference TRBV7-9 and TRBJ2-1): DTGVSQNPRHKITKRGQNVTFRCDPISEHNRLYWYRQTLGQGPEFLTYFQNEAQLEKSRLLSDRFSAERPKGSFSTLEIQRTEQGDSAMYLCASSPGSINEQFFGPGTRLTVL.

The gene calls are TRBV12-2 and TRBJ1-5. TRBV12-2 is a recognized pseudogene. The CDR3 extends over 16 amino acids. CDR3 loop: CASRLAKRDSNQPQHF. The CDR3 DNA sequence: TGTGCAAGTCGCTTAGCGAAAAGGGATAGCAATCAGCCCCAGCATTTT.

The chain joins TRBV7-2 to TRBJ2-5, with TRBD1 matching 7 bases. Germline-derived CDR1 and CDR2 are SGHTA and FQGNSA. V was pared by 5 bases and J by 1 base, with 7 bases of the junction left unmatched. The CDR3 consists of 15 residues. The DNA for the CDR3 is TGTGCCAGCAGCCTCCTCGGGACAGCCCAAGAGACCCAGTACTTC. This encodes CASSLLGTAQETQYF.

This chain connects TRBV7-2 to TRBJ1-1, with 9 bases matching TRBD1. J gave up 7 bases and V 5 bases, and 8 bases lay outside the gene matches. The germline gives CDR1 SGHTA, CDR2 FQGNSA. The CDR3 is 14 amino acids. CDR3 nucleotides: TGTGCCAGCAGCGGACACAGGGGGCGTATTGAAGCTTTCTTT. Encoded protein: CASSGHRGRIEAFF.

The chain links TRBV27 to TRBJ1-1; 7 positions match TRBD1. The CDR3 length is 12 residues. V was pared by 5 bases and J by 4 bases, with 1 base of the junction left unmatched. CDR1 MNHEY and CDR2 SMNVEV come from the germline V gene (reference sequence). The CDR3 DNA sequence: TGTGCCAGCAGTACAGGGGCCACTGAAGCTTTCTTT. Translated: CASSTGATEAFF.